These T cell receptor beta chains were read from a single sample in a study of PD-1 blockade in mismatch repair-deficient tumors. The table came from immunoSEQ multiplex PCR; TCRdb's copy has only in-frame clones and leaves some out. The sample holds under 150,000 clones, around 87% seen once. The sequences come from peripheral blood, collected 44 weeks after starting pembrolizumab. The receptors were sampled from an adult with mismatch repair-deficient cancer. CDR3s include the opening cysteine and the closing phenylalanine or tryptophan. D genes are given only for firm matches. Clone size is not always given. Where it is, it says once, few, many or a class for expanded clones.

NA | TRBD2 | TRBJ2-3 | TRBV7-6 | CASSLVWSSGSVTQYF | TGTGCCAGCAGCTTAGTCTGGTCTAGCGGGAGTGTTACGCAGTATTTT
NA | NA | TRBJ2-1 | TRBV21-1 | CASSKHGGSTGEQFF | TGTGCCAGCAGCAAACACGGCGGGAGCACCGGTGAGCAGTTCTTC
NA | NA | TRBJ1-3 | TRBV7-9 | CASSLIGNTIYF | TGTGCCAGCAGCTTAATAGGAAACACCATATATTTT
NA | NA | TRBJ1-4 | TRBV28 | CASSSNPANVEKLFF | TGTGCCAGCAGTTCAAACCCGGCGAATGTTGAAAAACTGTTTTTT
NA | TRBD2 | TRBJ2-5 | TRBV11-3 | CASSLVASGGGQETQYF | TGTGCCAGCAGCTTAGTGGCTAGCGGTGGGGGGCAAGAGACCCAGTACTTC
NA | NA | TRBJ2-2 | TRBV15 | CATSRDRSGELFF | TGTGCCACCAGCAGAGATAGGTCCGGGGAGCTGTTTTTT
NA | NA | TRBJ2-7 | TRBV28 | CASSALDDSYEQYF | TGTGCCAGCAGTGCTCTGGACGACTCCTACGAGCAGTACTTC
NA | NA | TRBJ2-5 | TRBV11-2 | CASSLLRDPTDF | TGTGCCAGCAGTCTCCTGAGGGACCCGACAGACTTC
NA | NA | TRBJ1-5 | TRBV30 | CAWSVPQHRYSNQPQHF | TGTGCCTGGAGTGTACCCCAACACAGGTATAGCAATCAGCCCCAGCATTTT
NA | NA | TRBJ2-3 | TRBV28 | CASTMGGTSTDTQYF | TGTGCCAGCACCATGGGGGGTACTAGCACAGATACGCAGTATTTT
NA | NA | TRBJ1-1 | TRBV4-1 | CASSQDRGGRGSTEAFF | TGCGCCAGCAGCCAAGATAGGGGTGGCAGGGGAAGCACTGAAGCTTTCTTT
NA | TRBD1 | TRBJ1-5 | TRBV6-1 | CASSAGQGGHQPQHF | TGTGCCAGCAGCGCAGGACAGGGTGGGCATCAGCCCCAGCATTTT
NA | NA | TRBJ1-1 | TRBV13 | CASSLSGSPTEAFF | TGTGCCAGCAGCTTGTCCGGGTCCCCTACTGAAGCTTTCTTT
NA | TRBD1 | TRBJ2-2 | TRBV6-5 | CASSYSTGYTGELFF | TGTGCCAGCAGTTACTCGACAGGGTACACCGGGGAGCTGTTTTTT
NA | TRBD2 | TRBJ2-7 | TRBV29-1 | CSVAAHGTSGYEQYF | TGCAGCGTTGCCGCACACGGGACTAGCGGCTACGAGCAGTACTTC
NA | NA | TRBJ2-1 | TRBV2 | CASRSGDEQFF | TGTGCCAGCAGGAGTGGAGATGAGCAGTTCTTC
NA | TRBD1 | TRBJ1-1 | TRBV6-1 | CASSTRQGATFF | TGTGCCAGCAGTACTCGACAGGGGGCAACTTTCTTT
NA | NA | TRBJ2-3 | TRBV11-2 | CASKDEGYIDTQYF | TGTGCCAGTAAAGACGAGGGGTACATAGATACGCAGTATTTT
few | NA | TRBJ2-7 | TRBV21-1 | CASSDEQYF | TGTGCCAGCAGCGACGAGCAGTACTTC
NA | TRBD1 | TRBJ2-4 | TRBV6-5 | CASSPFGTGANIQYF | TGTGCCAGCAGTCCATTTGGGACAGGGGCAAACATTCAGTACTTC
NA | TRBD1 | TRBJ1-2 | TRBV6-5 | CASTRSGQSNYGYTF | TGTGCCAGCACGAGGTCGGGACAGTCTAACTATGGCTACACCTTC
NA | TRBD1 | TRBJ2-7 | TRBV5-4 | CASSLGGQGTYEQYF | TGTGCCAGCAGCTTGGGGGGACAGGGGACCTACGAGCAGTACTTC
NA | TRBD2 | TRBJ2-4 | TRBV6-5 | CASTSGGAKNIQYF | TGTGCCAGCACCAGCGGGGGGGCCAAAAACATTCAGTACTTC
NA | NA | TRBJ2-7 | TRBV19 | CASSIQRSSYEQYF | TGTGCCAGTAGTATTCAGAGGAGCTCCTACGAGCAGTACTTC
NA | TRBD1 | TRBJ1-2 | TRBV5-5 | CASSPRTGWDYGYTF | TGTGCCAGCAGCCCCCGGACAGGGTGGGACTATGGCTACACCTTC
NA | NA | TRBJ1-1 | TRBV5-1 | CASSLLKDTGGHTEAFF | TGCGCCAGCAGCTTGTTGAAGGACACGGGGGGTCACACTGAAGCTTTCTTT
NA | NA | TRBJ2-1 | TRBV7-2 | CASSLAGASSYNEQFF | TGTGCCAGCAGCTTAGCGGGAGCGAGCTCCTACAATGAGCAGTTCTTC
NA | TRBD1 | TRBJ1-2 | TRBV6-5 | CASSYSRGRVSYGYTF | TGTGCCAGCAGTTACTCGAGGGGGCGCGTGTCGTATGGCTACACCTTC
NA | NA | TRBJ2-1 | TRBV29-1 | CSVEDTAVRYEQFF | TGCAGCGTTGAAGATACCGCGGTACGGTATGAGCAGTTCTTC
NA | TRBD2 | TRBJ2-2 | TRBV7-8 | CASSPSPGLAGGPPNTGELFF | TGTGCCAGCAGCCCAAGCCCGGGACTAGCGGGAGGGCCCCCGAACACCGGGGAGCTGTTTTTT
NA | NA | TRBJ2-7 | TRBV28 | CASSSARGTYEQYF | TGTGCCAGCAGTTCCGCTAGGGGCACCTACGAGCAGTACTTC
NA | TRBD1 | TRBJ1-5 | TRBV28 | CASKPTGAGQPQHF | TGTGCCAGCAAACCTACAGGGGCCGGTCAGCCCCAGCATTTT
NA | TRBD1 | TRBJ1-1 | TRBV28 | CASSHQGGNWAFF | TGTGCCAGCAGTCACCAGGGGGGGAATTGGGCTTTCTTT
NA | TRBD1 | TRBJ2-7 | TRBV7-8 | CASSPGQGAGYF | TGTGCCAGCAGCCCGGGACAGGGGGCCGGCTACTTC
NA | TRBD1 | TRBJ2-7 | TRBV5-6 | CASSLGTGSFYEQYF | TGTGCCAGCAGCCTAGGGACAGGGTCGTTCTACGAGCAGTACTTC
NA | TRBD2 | TRBJ2-2 | TRBV11-1 | CASSWAGTSSYLDTGELFF | TGTGCCAGCAGCTGGGCCGGGACTAGCTCATACCTTGACACCGGGGAGCTGTTTTTT
NA | NA | TRBJ1-4 | TRBV25-1 | CASSPPGGTEKLFF | TGTGCCAGCAGTCCTCCTGGGGGGACTGAAAAACTGTTTTTT
NA | NA | TRBJ1-1 | TRBV5-1 | CASSLGPPGWQNTEAFF | TGCGCCAGCAGCTTAGGACCGCCTGGGTGGCAGAACACTGAAGCTTTCTTT